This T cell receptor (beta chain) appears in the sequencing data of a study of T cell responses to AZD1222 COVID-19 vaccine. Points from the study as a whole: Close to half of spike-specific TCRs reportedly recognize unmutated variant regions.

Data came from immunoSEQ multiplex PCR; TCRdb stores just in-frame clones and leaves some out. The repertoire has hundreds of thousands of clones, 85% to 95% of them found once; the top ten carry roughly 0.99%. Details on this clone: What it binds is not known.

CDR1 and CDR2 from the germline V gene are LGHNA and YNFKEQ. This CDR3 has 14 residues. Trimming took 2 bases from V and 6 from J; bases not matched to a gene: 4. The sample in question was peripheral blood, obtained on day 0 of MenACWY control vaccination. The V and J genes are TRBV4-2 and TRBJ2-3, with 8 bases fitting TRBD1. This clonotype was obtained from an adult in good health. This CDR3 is CASSQRDRGDTQYF. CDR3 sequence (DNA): TGTGCCAGCAGCCAACGCGACAGGGGTGATACGCAGTATTTT.